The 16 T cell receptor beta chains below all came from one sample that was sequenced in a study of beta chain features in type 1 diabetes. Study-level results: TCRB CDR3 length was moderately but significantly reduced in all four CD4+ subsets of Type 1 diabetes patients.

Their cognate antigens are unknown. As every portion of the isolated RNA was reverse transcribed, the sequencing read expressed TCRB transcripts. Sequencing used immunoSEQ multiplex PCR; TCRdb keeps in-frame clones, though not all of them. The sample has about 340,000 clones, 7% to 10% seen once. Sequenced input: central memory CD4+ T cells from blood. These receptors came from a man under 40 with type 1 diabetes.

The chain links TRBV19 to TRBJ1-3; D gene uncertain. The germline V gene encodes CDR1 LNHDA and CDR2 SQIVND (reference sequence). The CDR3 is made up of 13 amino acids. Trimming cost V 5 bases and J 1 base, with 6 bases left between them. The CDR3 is CASSLSSGNTIYF. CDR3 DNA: TGTGCCAGTAGTTTATCATCTGGAAACACCATATATTTT.

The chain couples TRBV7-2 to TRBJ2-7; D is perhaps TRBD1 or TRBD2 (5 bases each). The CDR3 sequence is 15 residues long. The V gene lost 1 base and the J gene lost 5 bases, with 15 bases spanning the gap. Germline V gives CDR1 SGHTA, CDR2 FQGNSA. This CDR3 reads CASSLGQGGYHEQYF. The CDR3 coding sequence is TGTGCCAGCAGCTTAGGGCAGGGCGGGTACCACGAGCAGTACTTC. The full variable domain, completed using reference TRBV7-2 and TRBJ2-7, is GAGVSQSPSNKVTEKGKDVELRCDPISGHTALYWYRQSLGQGLEFLIYFQGNSAPDKSGLPSDRFSAERTGGSVSTLTIQRTQQEDSAVYLCASSLGQGGYHEQYFGPGTRLTVT.

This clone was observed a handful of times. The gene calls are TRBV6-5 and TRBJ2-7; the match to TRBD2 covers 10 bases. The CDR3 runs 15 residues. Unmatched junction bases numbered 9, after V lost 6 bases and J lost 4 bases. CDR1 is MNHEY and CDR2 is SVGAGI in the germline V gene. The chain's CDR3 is CASSLGASGGYEQYF. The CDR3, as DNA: TGTGCCAGCAGCCTGGGGGCTAGCGGGGGTTACGAGCAGTACTTC.

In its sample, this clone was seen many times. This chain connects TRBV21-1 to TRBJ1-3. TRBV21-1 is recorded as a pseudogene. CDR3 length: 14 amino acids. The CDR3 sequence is CASMTSVSGNTIYF. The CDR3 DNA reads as TGTGCCAGCATGACGTCGGTCTCTGGAAACACCATATATTTT.

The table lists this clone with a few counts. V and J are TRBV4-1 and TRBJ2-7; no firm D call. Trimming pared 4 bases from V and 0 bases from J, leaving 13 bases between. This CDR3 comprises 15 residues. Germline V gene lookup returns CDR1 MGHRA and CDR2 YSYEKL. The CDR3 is CASSRQTGASYEQYF. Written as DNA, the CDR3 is TGCGCCAGCAGCCGCCAGACTGGTGCCTCCTACGAGCAGTACTTC.

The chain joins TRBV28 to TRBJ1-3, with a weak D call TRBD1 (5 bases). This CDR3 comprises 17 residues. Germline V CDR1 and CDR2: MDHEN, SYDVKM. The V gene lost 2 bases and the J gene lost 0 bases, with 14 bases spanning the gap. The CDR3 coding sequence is TGTGCCAGCAGTTTAGCCGGGGGGGTCCCCTCTGGAAACACCATATATTTT. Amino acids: CASSLAGGVPSGNTIYF.

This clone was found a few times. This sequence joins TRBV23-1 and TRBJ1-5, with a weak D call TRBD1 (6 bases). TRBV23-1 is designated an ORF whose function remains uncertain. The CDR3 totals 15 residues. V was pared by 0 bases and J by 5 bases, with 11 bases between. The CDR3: CASSQSRDKDQPQHF. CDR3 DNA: TGCGCCAGCAGTCAATCTCGGGACAAAGATCAGCCCCAGCATTTT.

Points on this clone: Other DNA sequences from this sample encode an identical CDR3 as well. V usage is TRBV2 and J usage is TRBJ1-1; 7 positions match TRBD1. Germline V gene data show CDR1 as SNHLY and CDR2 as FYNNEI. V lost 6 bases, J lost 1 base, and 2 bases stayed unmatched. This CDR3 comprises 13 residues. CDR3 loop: CASSRQGNTEAFF. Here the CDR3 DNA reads TGTGCCAGCAGCCGACAGGGGAACACTGAAGCTTTCTTT.

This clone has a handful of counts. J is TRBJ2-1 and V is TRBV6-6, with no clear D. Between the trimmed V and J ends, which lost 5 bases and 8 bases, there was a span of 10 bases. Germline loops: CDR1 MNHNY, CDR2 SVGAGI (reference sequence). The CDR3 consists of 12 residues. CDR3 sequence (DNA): TGTGCCAGCAGTCCCGGTATCTATGAGCAGTTCTTC. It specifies CASSPGIYEQFF.

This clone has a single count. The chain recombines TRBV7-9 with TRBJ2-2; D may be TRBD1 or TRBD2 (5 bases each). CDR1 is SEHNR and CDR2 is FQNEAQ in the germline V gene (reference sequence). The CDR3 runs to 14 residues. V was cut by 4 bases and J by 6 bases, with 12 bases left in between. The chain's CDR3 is CASSWGGGPGELFF. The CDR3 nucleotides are TGTGCCAGCAGCTGGGGCGGAGGACCCGGGGAGCTGTTTTTT.

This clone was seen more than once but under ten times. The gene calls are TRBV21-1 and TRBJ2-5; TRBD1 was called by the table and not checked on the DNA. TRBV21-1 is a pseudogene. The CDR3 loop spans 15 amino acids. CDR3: CASSPNRQIQETQYF. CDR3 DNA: TGTGCCAGCAGCCCTAACCGACAAATCCAAGAGACCCAGTACTTC.

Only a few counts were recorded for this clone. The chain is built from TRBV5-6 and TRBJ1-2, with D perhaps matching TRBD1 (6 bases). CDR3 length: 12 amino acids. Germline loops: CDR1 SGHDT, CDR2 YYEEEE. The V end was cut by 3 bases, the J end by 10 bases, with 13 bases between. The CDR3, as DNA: TGTGCCAGCAGCTCCCTCTCAGGGGTCTACACCTTC. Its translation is CASSSLSGVYTF.

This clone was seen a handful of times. CDR3 sequence reads: CASSPPARGPAETQYF. The CDR3 DNA is TGTGCCAGCTCACCACCCGCCCGGGGGCCGGCGGAGACCCAGTACTTC. The J gene is TRBJ2-5, the V gene TRBV18; D may correspond to TRBD1 or TRBD2 (6 bases each). V was cut by 0 bases and J by 5 bases, with 16 bases left in between. CDR3 length: 16 residues. Looked up from germline, CDR1 is KGHSH and CDR2 is LQKENI. Filled out from reference TRBV18 and TRBJ2-5, the complete variable domain reads NAGVMQNPRHLVRRRGQEARLRCSPMKGHSHVYWYRQLPEEGLKFMVYLQKENIIDESGMPKERFSAEFPKEGPSILRIQQVVRGDSAAYFCASSPPARGPAETQYFGPGTRLLVL.

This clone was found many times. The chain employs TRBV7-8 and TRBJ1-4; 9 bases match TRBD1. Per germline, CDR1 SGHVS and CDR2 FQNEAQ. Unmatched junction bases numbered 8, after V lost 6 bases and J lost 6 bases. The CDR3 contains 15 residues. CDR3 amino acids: CASSPLTGGDEKLFF. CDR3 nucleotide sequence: TGTGCCAGCAGTCCCCTGACAGGGGGGGATGAAAAACTGTTTTTT.

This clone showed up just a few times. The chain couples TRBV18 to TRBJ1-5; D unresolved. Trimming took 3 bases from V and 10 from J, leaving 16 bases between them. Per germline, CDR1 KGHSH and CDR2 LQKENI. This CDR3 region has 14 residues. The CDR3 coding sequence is TGTGCCAGCTCACCGGGAGGGCAAATGGGTCCCCAGCATTTT. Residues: CASSPGGQMGPQHF.

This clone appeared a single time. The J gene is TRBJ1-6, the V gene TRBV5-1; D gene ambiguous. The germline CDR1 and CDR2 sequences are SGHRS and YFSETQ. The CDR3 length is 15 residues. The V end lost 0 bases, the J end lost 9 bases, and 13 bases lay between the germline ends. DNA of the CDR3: TGCGCCAGCAGCTTGGATGCGGAAACGGGTTCACCCCTCCACTTT. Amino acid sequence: CASSLDAETGSPLHF.